Below are 18 T cell receptor beta chains sequenced from a single sample in a study of spatial heterogeneity in lung cancer. Time point specified: sample taken at primary tumor resection. Whole RNA, isolated from tumor, nontumor lung or frozen PBMC, was sequenced without prior sorting. TCRdb re-derived calls from the 5' RACE reads in MiXCR, one entry per CDR3 protein. The sample has under 15,000 distinct CDR3 sequences; roughly an eighth are singletons. Specimen: PBMCs, collected at surgery. These receptors were taken from a female donor with early-stage non-small cell lung cancer.

V gene TRBV2 combines with J gene TRBJ2-5, with 15 bases fitting TRBD2. The J segment lost 0 bases and the V segment lost 8 bases, leaving 7 bases of the junction unmatched. The CDR3 is made up of 17 amino acids. The germline gives CDR1 SNHLY, CDR2 FYNNEI. CDR3 sequence (DNA): TGTGCCAGCTCTGTGGGACTAGCGGGAGGCCACCAAGAGACCCAGTACTTC. It translates to CASSVGLAGGHQETQYF.

By share, this clonotype ranks as medium-sized. The junction does not match germline at one end; this may be a read error. V and J are TRBV7-6 and TRBJ2-1; the match to TRBD2 covers 7 bases. The CDR3 loop spans 15 amino acids. Germline CDR1 is SGHVS and CDR2 is FNYEAQ. This chain's CDR3 is CASSIAGLDGNEQFF. CDR3 bases: TGTGCCAGCAGCATAGCGGGTCTAGATGGGAATGAGCAGTTCTTC.

This clonotype was counted ten times or more. The rearrangement joins TRBV23-1 to TRBJ2-5; 8 nucleotides agree with TRBD1. TRBV23-1 is treated as an ORF (open reading frame) with a function not yet certain. V gave up 3 bases and J gave up 5 bases; unmatched junction bases: 11. CDR3 length equals 16 residues. CDR3 coding DNA: TGCGCCAGCAGTCAGTGGACAGGGAATAGGGAGGAGACCCAGTACTTC. As protein: CASSQWTGNREETQYF.

This clonotype is medium-sized. V and J are TRBV7-2 and TRBJ2-7; 8 nucleotides align to TRBD2. The V gene's germline CDR1 is SGHTA and CDR2 FQGNSA. Trimming cost V 5 bases and J 4 bases; bases outside gene matches: 10. The CDR3 is 15 amino acids. CDR3 nucleotides: TGTGCCAGCAGCCTTCAAGCGGGAGTAATATACGAGCAGTACTTC. This translates into CASSLQAGVIYEQYF. Supplemented by reference TRBV7-2 and TRBJ2-7, the full variable domain reads GAGVSQSPSNKVTEKGKDVELRCDPISGHTALYWYRQSLGQGLEFLIYFQGNSAPDKSGLPSDRFSAERTGGSVSTLTIQRTQQEDSAVYLCASSLQAGVIYEQYFGPGTRLTVT.

At least ten counts were recorded for this clonotype. The chain uses TRBV7-9 and TRBJ1-3; a possible D gene is TRBD1 (6 bases). This CDR3 has 14 amino acids. The germline CDR1 and CDR2 sequences are SEHNR and FQNEAQ (reference sequence). The V and J ends lost 5 bases and 6 bases respectively, with 14 bases between them. DNA for the CDR3: TGTGCCAGCAGCCCACAGGGTCCTGAAAACACCATATATTTT. This translates into CASSPQGPENTIYF.

This clonotype has just a few counts. The chain recombines TRBV7-3 with TRBJ2-1, with unresolved D. V lost 0 bases to trimming and J lost 0 bases, with 6 bases between them. Per the germline V gene, CDR1 is SGHTA and CDR2 is FQGTGA. The CDR3 contains 15 residues. CDR3 sequence: CASSLTPSSYNEQFF. Here the CDR3 DNA reads TGTGCCAGCAGCTTAACGCCCAGCTCCTACAATGAGCAGTTCTTC.

This clonotype was picked up many times. The chain recombines TRBV7-2 with TRBJ2-1; 9 positions match TRBD2. The germline gives CDR1 SGHTA, CDR2 FQGNSA. V lost 5 bases and J lost 3; bases outside the gene matches: 5. The CDR3 is made up of 15 amino acids. CDR3 sequence (DNA): TGTGCCAGCAGCCCTAGCGGGGTGATCTACAATGAGCAGTTCTTC. Encoded protein: CASSPSGVIYNEQFF.

Many counts were recorded for this clonotype. The V and J genes are TRBV30 and TRBJ1-3; no reliable D call. Deletions cut 5 bases from V and 0 bases from J, with 11 bases between. Germline-derived CDR1 and CDR2 are GTSNPN and SVGIG (reference sequence). The CDR3 has 14 residues. The CDR3 reads CAWGVQSSGNTIYF. CDR3 nucleotides: TGTGCCTGGGGGGTACAGAGCTCTGGAAACACCATATATTTT.

This clonotype is categorized as medium-sized. The chain carries TRBV12-3 or TRBV12-4 and TRBJ1-2; D not resolved. The CDR3 extends over 13 amino acids. Trimming shortened V by 6 bases and J by 6 bases, and 14 bases separated the two germline ends. CDR3 amino acids: CASSPAGWDGYTF. CDR3 in DNA: TGTGCCAGCAGCCCGGCCGGGTGGGATGGCTACACCTTC.

This clonotype is judged medium-sized (0.01 to 0.1%). In DNA, the CDR3 is TGTGCCAGCAGTGCCTCGACAGCACGAACTTCCTACAATGAGCAGTTCTTC. Translating gives CASSASTARTSYNEQFF. The chain has TRBV2 and TRBJ2-1, with D maybe TRBD1 (5 bases). V gave up 4 bases and J gave up 1 base, with 17 bases separating them. CDR1 and CDR2 (germline): SNHLY, FYNNEI. The CDR3 extends over 17 amino acids.

By frequency in the sample, this clonotype is medium-sized (0.01 to 0.1%). The chain joins TRBV30 to TRBJ1-2, with 7 nucleotides matching TRBD1. Germline assignment: CDR1 GTSNPN and CDR2 SVGIG (reference sequence). V shed 1 base and J 4 bases; nucleotides not matched to a gene: 0. The length of the CDR3 is 12 residues. The CDR3 DNA reads TGTGCCTGGAGTGGACAGGGCTATGGCTACACCTTC. Amino acid sequence: CAWSGQGYGYTF.

This clonotype is categorized as medium-sized. This sequence joins TRBV6-2 or TRBV6-3 and TRBJ2-1; weak D call: TRBD2 (5 bases). V dropped 6 bases and J dropped 13 bases, with 16 bases sitting between them. CDR1 is MNHEY and CDR2 is SVGEGT in the germline V gene. CDR3 length: 12 residues. The DNA of the CDR3 is TGTGCCAGCAGCCAGAACGTGGAGGACCAGTTCTTC. This sequence encodes CASSQNVEDQFF.

This clonotype was seen ten or more times. The chain employs TRBV6-1 and TRBJ1-2; D is undetermined. V gave up 10 bases and J gave up 4 bases, with 4 bases separating them. The CDR3 is 9 amino acids. Germline lookup yields CDR1 MNHNS and CDR2 SASEGT. As DNA, the CDR3 is TGTGCCAACGGCTATGGCTACACCTTC. As protein: CANGYGYTF.

This clonotype is labeled medium-sized. Here the CDR3 reads CASQFGLARDIQYF. CDR3 bases: TGTGCCAGCCAATTTGGGCTAGCTCGGGACATTCAGTACTTC. The rearrangement joins TRBV6-2 or TRBV6-3 to TRBJ2-4; weak D call: TRBD2 (5 bases). Germline CDR1 reads MNHEY; CDR2 reads SVGEGT. Trimming removed 8 bases at V and 8 bases at J, with 19 bases between. This CDR3 is built from 14 residues.

This clonotype was found many times. The rearrangement uses TRBV20-1 and TRBJ2-2, with 10 bases fitting TRBD2. With 1 base clipped from V and 6 bases from J, the junction kept 2 bases outside the gene matches. CDR1 is DFQATT and CDR2 is SNEGSKA in the germline V gene (reference sequence). This CDR3 region has 14 residues. The CDR3 is CSARGGLAPGELFF. In DNA, the CDR3 is TGCAGTGCTAGAGGGGGACTAGCGCCCGGGGAGCTGTTTTTT.

This clonotype has at least ten counts. The chain links TRBV28 to TRBJ1-2, with 9 nucleotides matching TRBD1. CDR1 and CDR2 from the germline V gene are MDHEN and SYDVKM. V lost 2 bases and J lost 8; bases outside the gene matches: 15. The CDR3 runs to 17 residues. CDR3 bases: TGTGCCAGCAGTTTACGGACAGGGGCCGCACTTTATGAAGGCTACACCTTC. Its translation is CASSLRTGAALYEGYTF.

This clonotype was seen at least ten times. The V gene is TRBV18, the J gene TRBJ2-1, with D uncertain. V was clipped by 0 bases and J by 3 bases, with 9 bases between them. The CDR3 consists of 15 residues. Germline CDR1 is KGHSH and CDR2 is LQKENI. CDR3 DNA sequence: TGTGCCAGCTCACCACCGAGTAACGTCTACAATGAGCAGTTCTTC. Translating it yields CASSPPSNVYNEQFF. The full variable domain, in which reference TRBV18 and TRBJ2-1 provide the parts outside the CDR3, is NAGVMQNPRHLVRRRGQEARLRCSPMKGHSHVYWYRQLPEEGLKFMVYLQKENIIDESGMPKERFSAEFPKEGPSILRIQQVVRGDSAAYFCASSPPSNVYNEQFFGPGTRLTVL.

This clonotype occurred many times. The chain links TRBV29-1 to TRBJ1-1; D is possibly TRBD1 (5 bases). Trimming removed 2 bases at V and 10 bases at J, with 14 bases between. This CDR3 spans 12 amino acids. The germline V gene encodes CDR1 SQVTM and CDR2 ANQGSEA. CDR3 sequence: CSVEMDTPAAFF. The CDR3 region has the DNA TGCAGCGTTGAAATGGACACTCCGGCAGCTTTCTTT. Supplemented by reference TRBV29-1 and TRBJ1-1, the full variable domain reads SAVISQKPSRDICQRGTSLTIQCQVDSQVTMMFWYRQQPGQSLTLIATANQGSEATYESGFVIDKFPISRPNLTFSTLTVSNMSPEDSSIYLCSVEMDTPAAFFGQGTRLTVV.